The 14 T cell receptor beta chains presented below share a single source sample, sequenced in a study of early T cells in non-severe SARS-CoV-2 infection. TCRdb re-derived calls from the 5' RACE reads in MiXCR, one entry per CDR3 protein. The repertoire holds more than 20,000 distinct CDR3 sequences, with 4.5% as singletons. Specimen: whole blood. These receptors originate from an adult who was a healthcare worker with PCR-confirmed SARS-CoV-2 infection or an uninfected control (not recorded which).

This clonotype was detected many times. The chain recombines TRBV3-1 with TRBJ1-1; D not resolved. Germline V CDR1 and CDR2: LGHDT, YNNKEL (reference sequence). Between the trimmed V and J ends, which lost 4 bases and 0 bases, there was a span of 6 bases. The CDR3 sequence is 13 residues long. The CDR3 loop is CASSLRMNTEAFF. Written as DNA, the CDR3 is TGTGCCAGCAGCCTTAGGATGAACACTGAAGCTTTCTTT.

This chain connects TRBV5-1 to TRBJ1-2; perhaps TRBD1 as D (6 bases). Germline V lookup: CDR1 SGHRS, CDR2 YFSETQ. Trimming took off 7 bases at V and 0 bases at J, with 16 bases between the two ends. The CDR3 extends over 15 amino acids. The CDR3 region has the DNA TGCGCCAGCCGGGACACCTTACGGCCTAACTATGGCTACACCTTC. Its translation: CASRDTLRPNYGYTF.

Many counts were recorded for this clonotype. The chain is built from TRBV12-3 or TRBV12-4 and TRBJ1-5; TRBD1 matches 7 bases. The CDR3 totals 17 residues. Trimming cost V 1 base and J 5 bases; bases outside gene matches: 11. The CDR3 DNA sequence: TGTGCCAGCAGTTTAGAGACAGGGCTTGTAGTCGATCAGCCCCAGCATTTT. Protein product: CASSLETGLVVDQPQHF.

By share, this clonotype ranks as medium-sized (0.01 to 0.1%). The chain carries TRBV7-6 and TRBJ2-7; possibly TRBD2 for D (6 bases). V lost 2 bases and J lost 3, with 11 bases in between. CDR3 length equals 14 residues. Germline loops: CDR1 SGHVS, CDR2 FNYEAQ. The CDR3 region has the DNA TGTGCCAGCAGCTTATTCGGGAGTGGCTACGAGCAGTACTTC. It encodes CASSLFGSGYEQYF.

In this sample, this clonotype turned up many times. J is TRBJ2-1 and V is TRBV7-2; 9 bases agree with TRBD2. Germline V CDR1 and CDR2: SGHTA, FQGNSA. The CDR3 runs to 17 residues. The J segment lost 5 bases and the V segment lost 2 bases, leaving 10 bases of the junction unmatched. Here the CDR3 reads CASSLPMLAGRNNEQFF. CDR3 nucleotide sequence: TGTGCCAGCAGCTTACCCATGCTAGCGGGACGAAACAATGAGCAGTTCTTC.

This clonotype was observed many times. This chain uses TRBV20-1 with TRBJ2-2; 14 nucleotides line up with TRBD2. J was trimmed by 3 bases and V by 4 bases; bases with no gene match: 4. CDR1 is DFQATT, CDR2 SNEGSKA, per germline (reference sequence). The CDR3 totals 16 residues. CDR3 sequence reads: CSAKGLAGEYTGELFF. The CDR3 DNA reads TGCAGTGCTAAGGGACTAGCGGGAGAGTACACCGGGGAGCTGTTTTTT.

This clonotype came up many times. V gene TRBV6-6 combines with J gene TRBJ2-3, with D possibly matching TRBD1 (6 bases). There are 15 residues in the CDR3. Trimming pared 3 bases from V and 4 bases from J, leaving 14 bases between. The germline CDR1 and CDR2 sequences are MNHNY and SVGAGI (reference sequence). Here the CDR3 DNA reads TGTGCCAGCAGTTATACTTTACAGGGTTCAGATACGCAGTATTTT. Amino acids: CASSYTLQGSDTQYF.

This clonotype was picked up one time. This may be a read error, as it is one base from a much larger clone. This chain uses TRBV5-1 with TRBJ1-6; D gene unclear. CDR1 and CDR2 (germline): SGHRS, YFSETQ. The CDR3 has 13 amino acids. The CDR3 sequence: CTSSLSSNSPLHF. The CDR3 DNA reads TGCACCAGCAGCTTGAGCTCCAATTCACCCCTCCACTTT.

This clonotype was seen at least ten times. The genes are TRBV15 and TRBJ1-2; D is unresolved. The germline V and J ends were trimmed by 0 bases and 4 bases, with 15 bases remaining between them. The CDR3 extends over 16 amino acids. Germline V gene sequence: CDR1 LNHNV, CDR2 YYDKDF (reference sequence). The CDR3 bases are TGTGCCACCAGCAGAGATCAGGATGTCAGCATCTATGGCTACACCTTC. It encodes CATSRDQDVSIYGYTF.

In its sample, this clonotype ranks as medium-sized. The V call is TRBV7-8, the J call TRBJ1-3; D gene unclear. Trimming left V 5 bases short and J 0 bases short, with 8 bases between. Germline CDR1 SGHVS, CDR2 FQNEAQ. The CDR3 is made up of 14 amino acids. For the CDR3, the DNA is TGTGCCAGCAGCCCCGGGTCCTCTGGAAACACCATATATTTT. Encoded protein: CASSPGSSGNTIYF.

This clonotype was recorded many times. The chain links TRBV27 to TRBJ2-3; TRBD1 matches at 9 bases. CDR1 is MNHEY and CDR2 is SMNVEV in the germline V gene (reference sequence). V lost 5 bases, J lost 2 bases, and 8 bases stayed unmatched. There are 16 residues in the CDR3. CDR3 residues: CASSPGQGTYTDTQYF. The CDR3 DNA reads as TGTGCCAGCAGTCCGGGACAGGGAACCTACACAGATACGCAGTATTTT.

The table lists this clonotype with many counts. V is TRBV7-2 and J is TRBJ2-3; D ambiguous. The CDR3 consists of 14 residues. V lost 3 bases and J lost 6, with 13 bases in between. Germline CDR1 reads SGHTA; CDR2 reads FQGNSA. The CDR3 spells CASSLGRRPDTQYF. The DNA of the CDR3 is TGTGCCAGCAGCTTGGGCAGGAGACCCGATACGCAGTATTTT.

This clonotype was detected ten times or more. CDR3 in DNA: TGTGCCAGCCAAGGTGGAAACACCATATATTTT. Protein sequence: CASQGGNTIYF. This sequence joins TRBV7-2 and TRBJ1-3; D remains ambiguous. Germline V lookup: CDR1 SGHTA, CDR2 FQGNSA. The germline V and J ends were trimmed by 8 bases and 3 bases, with 5 bases remaining between them. The CDR3 is 11 amino acids.

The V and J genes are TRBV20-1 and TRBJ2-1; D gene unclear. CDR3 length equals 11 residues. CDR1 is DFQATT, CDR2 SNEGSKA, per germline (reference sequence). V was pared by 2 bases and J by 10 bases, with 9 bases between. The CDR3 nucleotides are TGCAGTGCTAGACCCCTTTACGAGCAGTTCTTC. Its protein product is CSARPLYEQFF.